Sequencing of this T cell receptor (beta chain) was carried out in a study of PD-1 blockade in mismatch repair-deficient tumors. The protocol was immunoSEQ multiplex PCR, while the TCRdb copy is restricted to in-frame clones and leaves out a portion. The sample has 35,000 to 45,000 clones, around 84% seen once. Trimming shortened V by 3 bases and J by 3 bases, and 15 bases separated the two germline ends. CDR3 length: 17 residues. CDR1 LNHDA and CDR2 SQIVND come from the germline V gene (reference sequence). The rearrangement uses TRBV19 and TRBJ2-6, with D maybe TRBD1 (6 bases). The receptor was derived from an adult with mismatch repair-deficient cancer. Sequenced here: peripheral blood, sampled less than 95 weeks after starting pembrolizumab. CDR3 coding DNA: TGTGCCAGTAGTATGGGGGCCCGGACGGTTGGGGCCAACGTCCTGACTTTC. Amino acid sequence: CASSMGARTVGANVLTF.